This T cell receptor (beta chain) was observed in a study of post-analysis software for immune sequencing data (dated by TCRdb to between 2014 and 2017). For context, the study as a whole: Disease courses on record covered relapsing-remitting, secondary progressive and progressive-relapsing multiple sclerosis, though some patients had no subtype annotation. The patient repertoires were set against about 12 previously published healthy control repertoires from donors whose ages ranged from roughly 6 to 27 years. A subset of samples was prepared in parallel using single-end sample barcoding, then pooled and co-amplified after Illumina adapter ligation.

To prepare the library, PCR was applied. For sequencing, an Illumina HiSeq 2500 was employed. Unique molecular identifiers were incorporated into TCR beta cDNA libraries to reduce PCR and sequencing biases. Per 1 to 10 million input T cells, around 500,000 cDNA molecules were obtained, such that each molecule approximated one T cell. The same protocol used for the earlier healthy control dataset was applied to prepare and sequence the patient libraries. Samples belonging to the same batch were prepared together, multiplexed and sequenced on a shared HiSeq lane. Processing in the source paper ran as follows. Raw barcoded reads were processed with MIGEC, and single-read molecular identifier groups were discarded before consensus assembly and CDR3 extraction. Clonotype tables were post-analysed with VDJtools, normalizing diversity by down-sampling all datasets to the smallest sample size. To correct batch-related cross-sample contamination, repertoire overlap clustering matched CDR3 amino acid sequences but not nucleotide sequences. Clones were called with MiXCR by TCRdb after fastp trimmed the public reads at Q25, and only in-frame beta chains were retained. Rows with a matching CDR3 protein are joined into one entry that keeps the most common DNA and genes. None of the V and J calls come from the authors' own analysis; TCRdb made them. This sample lists roughly 800,000 distinct CDR3 sequences; about 27% were detected once. The ten most abundant clones make up more than 0.45% of the sample.

Taken from the germline V gene (reference sequence), the CDR1 and CDR2 loops are SSHAT and FNYEAQ. Spanning cysteine to phenylalanine, the CDR3 consists of 17 amino acids. CDR3 DNA is the only sequence kept; it has 51 bases, read in frame from the first base. To demonstrate the VDJtools post-analysis software, TCR beta repertoires were profiled from the peripheral blood of 10 to 15 young patients with multiple sclerosis. The multiple sclerosis patients were children and adolescents ranging in age from roughly 6 to 16 years. What the study reported, not specific to this receptor: Strong co-clustering of samples prepared in the same batch was shown by direct clustering with F measure, prompting a batch-effect correction. Patients showed significantly higher frequencies than controls for several TRBV segments, among them TRBV5-6, TRBV5-1 and TRBV20-1. The multiple sclerosis patient group was slightly younger than the control group. Compared with controls, multiple sclerosis patients had significantly lower normalized Chao1 diversity, a finding suggesting substantial peripheral T-cell clonal expansion.

This clonotype occurred a few times. Which antigen it targets is not known. A much larger clone lies one base from this, so it may be a read error. The clonotype comes from a girl aged 10-17 years with multiple sclerosis. Sequencing was carried out using blood. The chain joins TRBV7-7 to TRBJ2-7; TRBD1 matches 9 bases in the middle. The CDR3 protein: CASRHKPGTGSAYEQYF. The DNA sequence is TGTGCTAGCAGGCATAAACCTGGGACAGGGTCGGCCTACGAGCAGTACTTC.